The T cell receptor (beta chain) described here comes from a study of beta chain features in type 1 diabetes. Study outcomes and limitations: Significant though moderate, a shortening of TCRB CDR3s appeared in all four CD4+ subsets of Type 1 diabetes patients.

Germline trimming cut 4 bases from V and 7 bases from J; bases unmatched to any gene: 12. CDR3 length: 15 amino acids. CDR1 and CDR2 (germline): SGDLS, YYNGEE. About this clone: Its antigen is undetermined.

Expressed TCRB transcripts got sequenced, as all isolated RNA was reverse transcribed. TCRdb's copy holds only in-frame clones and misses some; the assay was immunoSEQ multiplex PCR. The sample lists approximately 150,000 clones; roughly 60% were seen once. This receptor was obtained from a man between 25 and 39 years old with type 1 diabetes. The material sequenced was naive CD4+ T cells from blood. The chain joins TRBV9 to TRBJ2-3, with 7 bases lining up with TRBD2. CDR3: CASSSLAATRNTQYF. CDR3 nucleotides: TGTGCCAGCAGCTCCCTAGCGGCCACTCGGAATACGCAGTATTTT.